A selection of T cell receptor beta chains follows, all from one sample in a study of blood T cell repertoires in COVID-19. Clones were sequenced by immunoSEQ multiplex PCR, and TCRdb holds only the in-frame ones, with some missing. The table has about 400,000 clones, roughly 90% seen once. The specimen was PBMCs or T cells enriched from blood (not recorded which). All receptors derive from a woman aged 40-49 years with acute COVID-19. Both conserved end residues are part of each CDR3. The order of the fields is V gene, J gene, D gene, clone size, CDR3 DNA, CDR3 protein. The D gene is left open where the match is weak. The size of a clone is reported for some rows only, either as once, few or many, or as a class for expanded clones.

v_call: TRBV5-1; j_call: TRBJ1-1; d_call: TRBD1; clone_size: NA; cdr3_nt: TGCGCCAGCAGGGGCGGGACAGGGGGCACTGAAGCTTTCTTT; cdr3_aa: CASRGGTGGTEAFF
v_call: TRBV5-8; j_call: TRBJ1-1; d_call: TRBD1; clone_size: NA; cdr3_nt: TGTGCCAGCAGCTTATCTTCCGGGACAGCGAACACTGAAGCTTTCTTT; cdr3_aa: CASSLSSGTANTEAFF
v_call: TRBV24-1; j_call: TRBJ1-5; d_call: NA; clone_size: NA; cdr3_nt: TGTGCCACCAGTGATTTAGGGGCCTATGATAGCAATCAGCCCCAGCATTTT; cdr3_aa: CATSDLGAYDSNQPQHF
v_call: TRBV11-2; j_call: TRBJ1-2; d_call: TRBD1; clone_size: NA; cdr3_nt: TGTGCCAGCAGCTTAGTGGGGACAGGGGGCTTCGGAGGCTACACCTTC; cdr3_aa: CASSLVGTGGFGGYTF
v_call: TRBV5-1; j_call: TRBJ2-3; d_call: NA; clone_size: NA; cdr3_nt: TGCGCCAGCAGCAGGAGGGACCGGGACAGCGGGCGGGATACGCAGTATTTT; cdr3_aa: CASSRRDRDSGRDTQYF
v_call: TRBV5-6; j_call: TRBJ1-1; d_call: TRBD1; clone_size: NA; cdr3_nt: TGTGCCAGCAGCTTCCCCGGGACAGGGGGCAGGACTGAAGCTTTCTTT; cdr3_aa: CASSFPGTGGRTEAFF
v_call: TRBV11-2; j_call: TRBJ2-5; d_call: NA; clone_size: NA; cdr3_nt: TGTGCCAGCAGCTTATGGGCAGGAGAGACCCAGTACTTC; cdr3_aa: CASSLWAGETQYF
v_call: TRBV29-1; j_call: TRBJ1-2; d_call: NA; clone_size: few; cdr3_nt: TGCAGCGTTGAAGATCGTCGAGGGAGCGGCTACACCTTC; cdr3_aa: CSVEDRRGSGYTF
v_call: TRBV5-8; j_call: TRBJ1-1; d_call: NA; clone_size: NA; cdr3_nt: TGTGCCAGCAGCTTAATACAGGGATGGGACACTGAAGCTTTCTTT; cdr3_aa: CASSLIQGWDTEAFF
v_call: TRBV9; j_call: TRBJ2-3; d_call: TRBD2; clone_size: NA; cdr3_nt: TGTGCCAGCAGCCTTACCGGGACTAGCGGGGGTACAGATACGCAGTATTTT; cdr3_aa: CASSLTGTSGGTDTQYF
v_call: TRBV5-1; j_call: TRBJ2-7; d_call: TRBD1; clone_size: NA; cdr3_nt: TGCGCCAGCAGCTTGACGACAGGGCGCTACGAGCAGTACTTC; cdr3_aa: CASSLTTGRYEQYF
v_call: TRBV28; j_call: TRBJ1-2; d_call: NA; clone_size: once; cdr3_nt: TGTGCCAGCAGCCCGATAGGACGGGGGATCTATGGCTACACCTTC; cdr3_aa: CASSPIGRGIYGYTF
v_call: TRBV27; j_call: TRBJ1-1; d_call: TRBD1; clone_size: NA; cdr3_nt: TGTGCCAGCAGTTTAATACGTGAGGGGGCAGGGTGGGGTGATGAAGCTTTCTTT; cdr3_aa: CASSLIREGAGWGDEAFF
v_call: TRBV5-6; j_call: TRBJ1-1; d_call: TRBD1; clone_size: NA; cdr3_nt: TGTGCCAGCAGCAAAGACTACAGGGGGAGGGCTGAAGCTTTCTTT; cdr3_aa: CASSKDYRGRAEAFF
v_call: TRBV6-1; j_call: TRBJ1-2; d_call: TRBD1; clone_size: NA; cdr3_nt: TGTGCCAGCAGTGAGGGACAGGGGTTAGGTAACTATGGCTACACCTTC; cdr3_aa: CASSEGQGLGNYGYTF
v_call: TRBV7-8; j_call: TRBJ1-6; d_call: NA; clone_size: NA; cdr3_nt: TGTGCCAGCAGCCCCCCCCTTGGGGGGGAAAATTCACCCCTCCACTTT; cdr3_aa: CASSPPLGGENSPLHF
v_call: TRBV7-9; j_call: TRBJ2-7; d_call: TRBD1; clone_size: NA; cdr3_nt: TGTGCCAGCAGCTTAGAGGACAGGGGGATCGAGCAGTACTTC; cdr3_aa: CASSLEDRGIEQYF
v_call: TRBV29-1; j_call: TRBJ1-2; d_call: TRBD1; clone_size: once; cdr3_nt: TGCAGCGTAGGACAGGGGGCCTCGGGCTATGGCTACACCTTC; cdr3_aa: CSVGQGASGYGYTF
v_call: TRBV30; j_call: TRBJ2-4; d_call: TRBD2; clone_size: NA; cdr3_nt: TGTGCCTGGAGTGTGACTAGCGGGGGGAACATTCAGTACTTC; cdr3_aa: CAWSVTSGGNIQYF
v_call: TRBV10-3; j_call: TRBJ2-1; d_call: NA; clone_size: many; cdr3_nt: TGTGCCATCAGTGAGTCGAGGCTCGCTAACTCCTACAATGAGCAGTTCTTC; cdr3_aa: CAISESRLANSYNEQFF
v_call: TRBV2; j_call: TRBJ1-1; d_call: NA; clone_size: NA; cdr3_nt: TGTGCCAGCAGTAGGGGAATCTTTACTGAAGCTTTCTTT; cdr3_aa: CASSRGIFTEAFF
v_call: TRBV7-9; j_call: TRBJ1-1; d_call: NA; clone_size: NA; cdr3_nt: TGTGCCAGCAGCCCCACAACCTGGACTGAAGCTTTCTTT; cdr3_aa: CASSPTTWTEAFF
v_call: TRBV6-1; j_call: TRBJ1-1; d_call: TRBD1; clone_size: NA; cdr3_nt: TGTGCCAGCAGTGAAACCTGGGACAGTTCTGAAGCTTTCTTT; cdr3_aa: CASSETWDSSEAFF
v_call: TRBV2; j_call: TRBJ2-7; d_call: TRBD2; clone_size: NA; cdr3_nt: TGTGCCAGCAGTGAAGGGTCTAGCGGGGCTTCGTACGAGCAGTACTTC; cdr3_aa: CASSEGSSGASYEQYF
v_call: TRBV2; j_call: TRBJ1-6; d_call: NA; clone_size: once; cdr3_nt: TGTGCCAGCAGCAAAGTGGGGGCAGGAACACCCCTCCACTTT; cdr3_aa: CASSKVGAGTPLHF
v_call: TRBV4-1; j_call: TRBJ2-5; d_call: NA; clone_size: NA; cdr3_nt: TGCGCCAGCAGCCAAACAGGGCTTCAAGAGACCCAGTACTTC; cdr3_aa: CASSQTGLQETQYF
v_call: TRBV7-8; j_call: TRBJ1-3; d_call: TRBD1; clone_size: once; cdr3_nt: TGTGCCAGCAGCCAGACAGGGGACTTTGGAAACACCATATATTTT; cdr3_aa: CASSQTGDFGNTIYF
v_call: TRBV12-3/TRBV12-4; j_call: TRBJ1-4; d_call: TRBD1; clone_size: once; cdr3_nt: TGTGCCAGCACCCGACAGGGTTACGAAAAACTGTTTTTT; cdr3_aa: CASTRQGYEKLFF
v_call: TRBV10-3; j_call: TRBJ1-3; d_call: TRBD1; clone_size: NA; cdr3_nt: TGTGCCATCAACCTCGGGACAGGATCATACTCTGGAAACACCATATATTTT; cdr3_aa: CAINLGTGSYSGNTIYF
v_call: TRBV2; j_call: TRBJ2-7; d_call: NA; clone_size: NA; cdr3_nt: TGTGCCAGCAGTGCCAGTTCCTACGAGCAGTACTTC; cdr3_aa: CASSASSYEQYF
v_call: TRBV3-1/TRBV3-2; j_call: TRBJ1-5; d_call: NA; clone_size: NA; cdr3_nt: TGTGCCAGCAGCCAGGGGGGGGCTAGCAATCAGCCCCAGCATTTT; cdr3_aa: CASSQGGASNQPQHF
v_call: TRBV2; j_call: TRBJ2-3; d_call: TRBD2; clone_size: NA; cdr3_nt: TGTGCCAGCAGTGACTTGCCTAGCGGGACGGGTACGCAGTATTTT; cdr3_aa: CASSDLPSGTGTQYF
v_call: TRBV18; j_call: TRBJ2-7; d_call: TRBD2; clone_size: many; cdr3_nt: TGTGCCAGCTCACCCCGGGGTAGCGGGGACAACGAGCAGTACTTC; cdr3_aa: CASSPRGSGDNEQYF
v_call: TRBV3-1/TRBV3-2; j_call: TRBJ1-1; d_call: NA; clone_size: NA; cdr3_nt: TGTGCCAGCAGCCACAAGTTGGGGGGTGGCACTGAAGCTTTCTTT; cdr3_aa: CASSHKLGGGTEAFF
v_call: TRBV6-5; j_call: TRBJ1-5; d_call: NA; clone_size: NA; cdr3_nt: TGTGCCAGCAGCTCGACAGGACCGTATCAGCCCCAGCATTTT; cdr3_aa: CASSSTGPYQPQHF
v_call: TRBV10-1; j_call: TRBJ2-1; d_call: TRBD2; clone_size: NA; cdr3_nt: TGCGCCAGCAGTACGAGCGGGGGAAGCTCCTACAATGAGCAGTTCTTC; cdr3_aa: CASSTSGGSSYNEQFF
v_call: TRBV7-7; j_call: TRBJ2-5; d_call: TRBD1; clone_size: NA; cdr3_nt: TGTGCCAGCAGCCGGGGACAGGGAGCAAGAGAGACCCAGTACTTC; cdr3_aa: CASSRGQGARETQYF
v_call: TRBV28; j_call: TRBJ2-5; d_call: TRBD2; clone_size: NA; cdr3_nt: TGTGCCAGCGCGGACCGTGGGAGCGGGGGGACCCAAGAGACCCAGTACTTC; cdr3_aa: CASADRGSGGTQETQYF
v_call: TRBV27; j_call: TRBJ1-2; d_call: TRBD1; clone_size: NA; cdr3_nt: TGTGCCAGCAGTTGGGCAGGGGGTGACTATGGCTACACCTTC; cdr3_aa: CASSWAGGDYGYTF
v_call: TRBV6-6; j_call: TRBJ1-1; d_call: TRBD1; clone_size: NA; cdr3_nt: TGTGCCAGCAGGGACCGAGGGACAGGGTTGCCTGAAGCTTTCTTT; cdr3_aa: CASRDRGTGLPEAFF
v_call: TRBV3-1/TRBV3-2; j_call: TRBJ2-7; d_call: NA; clone_size: NA; cdr3_nt: TGTACCAGCAGCCAAGAGGGCAGGACCTACGAGCAGTACTTC; cdr3_aa: CTSSQEGRTYEQYF